The 22 T cell receptor gamma chains in this list originate from one sample, sequenced in a study of human gamma delta and Vdelta1 T cells (dated by TCRdb to between 2018 and 2020). Receptor amplification or capture employed PCR. The sample was run on an Illumina MiSeq. For TCRdb, the public reads were processed anew by CATT, and duplicate DNA sequences were folded into one row. The sample table shows 3,900 or so gamma-chain clones, and over 15% are seen once. The ten largest make up about 7% of the sample. The antigens for these receptors are not known. Sequencing was performed on Vdelta1 gamma-delta T cells from blood grown in culture (DOT cells). What this sample's cell subset or site label stands for: Delta One T cells, in vitro expanded/differentiated Vd1+ gamma-delta T cells. Receptors originate from a human donor in good health.

V and J are TRGV5 and TRGJ1 or TRGJ2. The CDR3 is 16 residues long. With 0 bases clipped from V and 1 base from J, the junction kept 9 bases outside the gene matches. Germline V CDR1 and CDR2: VINAFY, YDVSNSKD. DNA of the CDR3: TGTGCCACCTGGGACAGGCGGGGCCCAAATTATTATAAGAAACTCTTT. Translation gives CATWDRRGPNYYKKLF.

This clone is deemed medium-sized. Sequence at one end of the junction differs from germline and may be a read error. The chain carries TRGV5 and TRGJ1 or TRGJ2. The CDR3 consists of 14 residues. Germline assignment: CDR1 VINAFY and CDR2 YDVSNSKD. In DNA form, the CDR3 reads TGTGCCACCTGGGACAGGCCGAGGCATTACAAGAAACTCTTT. This sequence encodes CATWDRPRHYKKLF.

J is TRGJ1 or TRGJ2 and V is TRGV4. Germline assignment: CDR1 EGSTGY and CDR2 YDSYTSSV. Losses at the gene ends were 0 bases for V and 15 bases for J; bases not matched to a gene: 11. There are 12 residues in the CDR3. The CDR3 here is CATWDGPGSPLF. CDR3 sequence (DNA): TGTGCCACCTGGGATGGGCCGGGATCGCCACTCTTT.

The chain employs TRGV4 and TRGJ1 or TRGJ2. The CDR3 spans 14 residues. V was pared by 2 bases and J by 7 bases, with 11 bases of the junction left unmatched. Germline lookup yields CDR1 EGSTGY and CDR2 YDSYTSSV. The CDR3 DNA reads as TGTGCCACCTGGGATGCGCGCGTAGGCTATAAGAAACTCTTT. Its protein is CATWDARVGYKKLF.

With regard to this clone: A read error may be the cause here, since a much bigger clone is one base away. The gene calls are TRGV4 and TRGJ1 or TRGJ2. V lost 4 bases, J lost 8 bases, and 5 bases stayed unmatched. Germline V gene data show CDR1 as EGSTGY and CDR2 as YDSYTSSV. The CDR3 loop spans 11 amino acids. The CDR3 coding sequence is TGTGCCACCTGGGAGGACAATAAGAAACTCTTT. It is translated as CATWEDNKKLF.

This chain connects TRGV8 to TRGJ1 or TRGJ2. The germline CDR1 and CDR2 sequences are VENAVY and YDSYNSRV. The length of the CDR3 is 13 residues. V trimming: 0 bases; J trimming: 6 bases; junction bases outside the gene matches: 5. For the CDR3, the DNA is TGTGCCACCTGGGATAGGGCCTCTTATAAGAAACTCTTT. Amino acids: CATWDRASYKKLF.

This chain connects TRGV8 to TRGJ1 or TRGJ2. From germline, CDR1 is VENAVY and CDR2 YDSYNSRV. The trim removed 2 bases at V and 3 bases at J, leaving 4 bases unmatched. The CDR3 runs 13 residues. The CDR3 sequence is CATWDKSYYKKLF. CDR3 nucleotides: TGTGCCACCTGGGATAAGAGTTATTATAAGAAACTCTTT.

In its sample, this clone ranks as medium-sized. This rearrangement joins TRGV2 to TRGJ1 or TRGJ2. The CDR3 sequence is 11 residues long. Germline V gene lookup returns CDR1 EGSNGY and CDR2 YDSYNSKV. With 0 bases clipped from V and 12 bases from J, the junction kept 5 bases outside the gene matches. The CDR3 DNA reads as TGTGCCACCTGGGACGGGCATTTGAAACTCTTT. Translated: CATWDGHLKLF.

This rearrangement joins TRGV10 to TRGJ1 or TRGJ2. TRGV10 is an open reading frame whose function is uncertain. The CDR3 extends over 11 amino acids. The V gene end was trimmed by 9 bases and the J gene end by 4 bases; junction bases not matched to a gene: 4. CDR3 nucleotide sequence: TGTGCTGCGTGTCGATATTATAAGAAACTCTTT. It specifies CAACRYYKKLF.

This clone occurred a few times. The V gene is TRGV10, the J gene TRGJP1. TRGV10 is an open reading frame, and its role is uncertain. The CDR3 covers 16 residues. Trimming removed 8 bases from V and 3 bases from J; junction bases left unmatched: 13. The CDR3 nucleotides read TGTGCTGCGTGGGATATCCCCCCTCCCACTGGTTGGTTCAAGATATTT. Translating it yields CAAWDIPPPTGWFKIF.

This clone was counted between two and nine times. The chain uses TRGV10 and TRGJP2. TRGV10 is sorted into the ORF group, with uncertain function. The V segment lost 11 bases and the J segment 8 bases; nucleotides outside the gene matches: 0. This CDR3 spans 9 amino acids. This CDR3 is CAADWIKTF. CDR3 DNA: TGTGCTGCGGATTGGATCAAGACGTTT.

This clone occurred a few times. The gene calls are TRGV4 and TRGJ1 or TRGJ2. CDR1 and CDR2 (germline): EGSTGY, YDSYTSSV. The junction had 9 bases not matched to a gene; V was cut back by 1 base and J by 6 bases. The CDR3 runs to 14 residues. The CDR3, as DNA: TGTGCCACCTGGGATGGCCGCTTTATTTATAAGAAACTCTTT. Translating it yields CATWDGRFIYKKLF.

V usage is TRGV4 and J usage is TRGJP2. The CDR3 is 14 amino acids. Germline CDR1 EGSTGY, CDR2 YDSYTSSV. After removal of 5 bases from V and 6 bases from J, the junction contained 9 bases not matched to a gene. The CDR3 region is CATWGWGGDWIKTF. The CDR3 DNA is TGTGCCACCTGGGGTTGGGGGGGTGATTGGATCAAGACGTTT.

This clone qualifies as medium-sized. The chain couples TRGV10 to TRGJ1 or TRGJ2. TRGV10 qualifies as an ORF whose function is uncertain. This CDR3 contains 10 residues. J was trimmed by 3 bases and V by 11 bases; bases with no gene match: 2. DNA of the CDR3: TGTGCTGCGGGTTATTATAAGAAACTCTTT. As protein: CAAGYYKKLF.

This clone was seen only a few times. V is TRGV3 and J is TRGJP2. The CDR3 consists of 12 residues. Germline assignment: CDR1 VTNTFY and CDR2 YDVSTARD (reference sequence). The trim removed 2 bases at V and 10 bases at J, leaving 4 bases unmatched. The CDR3 region has the DNA TGTGCCACCTGGGACATAGGTTGGATCAAGACGTTT. Protein: CATWDIGWIKTF.

This clone has only a few counts. The gene calls are TRGV4 and TRGJ1 or TRGJ2. V dropped 1 base and J dropped 7; count of bases not matched to a gene: 10. CDR3 length equals 14 residues. Germline CDR1 EGSTGY, CDR2 YDSYTSSV. CDR3 sequence: CATWDGPMGYKKLF. In DNA form, the CDR3 reads TGTGCCACCTGGGATGGCCCTATGGGGTATAAGAAACTCTTT.

V and J are TRGV9 and TRGJP2. J lost 0 bases, V lost 3 bases, and 4 bases had no gene match. Germline V gene lookup returns CDR1 GITISATS and CDR2 ISYDGTV (reference sequence). This CDR3 is built from 15 residues. The CDR3 here is CALWETYSSDWIKTF. DNA of the CDR3: TGTGCCTTGTGGGAGACATATAGTAGTGATTGGATCAAGACGTTT.

The table lists this clone with a few counts. The chain uses TRGV9 and TRGJ1 or TRGJ2. This CDR3 is built from 15 residues. J gave up 8 bases and V 0 bases, and 13 bases lay outside the gene matches. CDR1 is GITISATS and CDR2 is ISYDGTV in the germline V gene (reference sequence). The CDR3 loop is CALWEVHGSFHKKLF. Written as DNA, the CDR3 is TGTGCCTTGTGGGAGGTGCACGGTTCGTTCCATAAGAAACTCTTT.

This clone was detected a few times. The V gene is TRGV9, the J gene TRGJ1 or TRGJ2. Losses at the gene ends were 0 bases for V and 10 bases for J; bases not matched to a gene: 15. CDR1 and CDR2 (germline): GITISATS, ISYDGTV (reference sequence). The CDR3 is 15 amino acids. The CDR3 DNA sequence: TGTGCCTTGTGGGAGGTGCCCTATTTCGGGCGAAAGAAACTCTTT. It is translated as CALWEVPYFGRKKLF.

The chain carries TRGV3 and TRGJP2. V trimming: 3 bases; J trimming: 5 bases; junction bases outside the gene matches: 6. The CDR3 sequence is 14 residues long. The V gene's germline CDR1 is VTNTFY and CDR2 YDVSTARD (reference sequence). The CDR3: CATWDYGSDWIKTF. The CDR3 coding sequence is TGTGCCACCTGGGACTATGGGAGTGATTGGATCAAGACGTTT.

The rearrangement links TRGV5 to TRGJP1. The CDR3 spans 13 residues. The J segment lost 7 bases and the V segment lost 0 bases, leaving 2 bases of the junction unmatched. CDR1 VINAFY and CDR2 YDVSNSKD come from the germline V gene. CDR3 bases: TGTGCCACCTGGGACAGGCTTGGTTGGTTCAAGATATTT. It yields the protein CATWDRLGWFKIF.

The chain carries TRGV9 and TRGJ1 or TRGJ2. CDR1 and CDR2 from the germline V gene are GITISATS and ISYDGTV (reference sequence). The CDR3 loop spans 9 amino acids. The V gene end was trimmed by 3 bases and the J gene end by 15 bases; junction bases not matched to a gene: 5. CDR3 loop: CALWERGLF. The CDR3 coding sequence is TGTGCCTTGTGGGAGAGAGGACTCTTT.